The present T cell receptor (beta chain) was sequenced within a study of breast tumors, draining lymph nodes, adjacent tissues. The study, taken as a whole, reports: Findings are consistent with lymph node origin and intratumoral expansion of most tumor T cells. Tumor and nontumor repertoires were significantly more similar in luminal-like than in basal-like breast cancer.

Germline CDR1 is SNHLY and CDR2 is FYNNEI. J gave up 2 bases and V 4 bases, and 10 bases lay outside the gene matches. This CDR3 is 18 amino acids long. This clonotype came up many times. The antigen remains unidentified. TCRdb called the multiplex PCR reads again in MiXCR, with one record for every CDR3 protein. The table has roughly 14,000 distinct CDR3 sequences, around 50% seen once. Sequences were obtained from tumor-adjacent breast tissue. The V and J genes are TRBV2 and TRBJ2-4; the match to TRBD1 covers 11 bases. This receptor was identified in a female donor with breast cancer. Some clones in this sample may be carry-over from other donors' samples. CDR3: CASSGRGTGGTSKNIQYF. CDR3 coding DNA: TGTGCCAGCAGTGGTCGGGGGACAGGGGGTACTTCCAAAAACATTCAGTACTTC.